A single sample is the source of the 32 T cell receptor beta chains below, sequenced in a study of blood T cell repertoires in COVID-19. Data came from immunoSEQ multiplex PCR; TCRdb stores just in-frame clones and leaves some out. The data contain tens of thousands of clones, about 82% of them singletons. The sequenced sample consisted of peripheral blood. Source of these receptors: a woman older than 75 in a cohort sampled during active or convalescent COVID-19.

The CDR3 region has the DNA TGTGCCAGCAGCTTATACAGTATGATGGGCTACACCTTC. Residues: CASSLYSMMGYTF. This rearrangement joins TRBV7-6 to TRBJ1-2; D gene ambiguous. The V gene's germline CDR1 is SGHVS and CDR2 FNYEAQ. Trimming cost V 2 bases and J 8 bases, with 12 bases left between them. CDR3 length: 13 amino acids.

V and J are TRBV3-1 (or the pseudogene TRBV3-2) and TRBJ2-3; 11 positions match TRBD2. V lost 0 bases, J lost 3 bases, and 11 bases stayed unmatched. Germline V gene sequence: CDR1 LGHDT, CDR2 YNNKEL (reference sequence). The CDR3 is 19 amino acids. CDR3 in DNA: TGTGCCAGCAGCCAAGAGGGGGTAGCGGGAGGGCCTGGGACAGATACGCAGTATTTT. Translating gives CASSQEGVAGGPGTDTQYF.

This chain uses TRBV3-1 (or the pseudogene TRBV3-2) with TRBJ1-1; TRBD1 matches at 7 bases. This CDR3 comprises 15 residues. With 4 bases clipped from V and 2 bases from J, the junction kept 7 bases outside the gene matches. Germline V gene lookup returns CDR1 LGHDT and CDR2 YNNKEL (reference sequence). CDR3 sequence reads: CASSRPGGGNTEAFF. CDR3 DNA sequence: TGTGCCAGCAGCCGCCCAGGGGGAGGTAACACTGAAGCTTTCTTT.

The CDR3 DNA reads as TGCGCCAGCAGCTTGGCACTACACCCACTCGGGACAGATACGCAGTATTTT. Protein sequence: CASSLALHPLGTDTQYF. This rearrangement joins TRBV5-1 to TRBJ2-3; no clear D. Deletions cut 0 bases from V and 3 bases from J, with 17 bases between. The germline V gene encodes CDR1 SGHRS and CDR2 YFSETQ. This CDR3 has 17 residues.

The chain has TRBV18 and TRBJ1-5, with 7 bases aligning to TRBD1. Trimming at V came to 4 bases and at J to 7 bases, leaving 4 bases not matched to a gene. Looked up from germline, CDR1 is KGHSH and CDR2 is LQKENI. The CDR3 is 13 residues long. As DNA, the CDR3 is TGTGCCAGCTCACTACAGGGGTCCCAGCCCCAGCATTTT. Translation gives CASSLQGSQPQHF.

The CDR3 here is CASSSSLAEQFF. DNA of the CDR3: TGTGCCAGCAGTTCCTCACTAGCGGAGCAGTTCTTC. The chain couples TRBV28 to TRBJ2-1; TRBD2 matches at 7 bases. V lost 4 bases, J lost 10 bases, and 4 bases stayed unmatched. Germline loops: CDR1 MDHEN, CDR2 SYDVKM. This CDR3 is 12 amino acids long.

The chain combines TRBV21-1 with TRBJ2-5; the table gives TRBD2 as D, unverified against the DNA. TRBV21-1 is classified as a pseudogene. This CDR3 comprises 15 residues. DNA for the CDR3: TGTGCCAGCAGCAAAGCCCAGCGGAGACAAGAGACCCAGTACTTC. This gives the protein CASSKAQRRQETQYF.

The chain combines TRBV6-2 or TRBV6-3 with TRBJ2-7; D remains ambiguous. CDR1 and CDR2 from the germline V gene are MNHEY and SVGEGT. This CDR3 has 19 amino acids. Trimming left V 6 bases short and J 5 bases short, with 32 bases between. CDR3: CASSPHPAPSRLAPNEQYV. In nucleotides, the CDR3 is TGTGCCAGCAGCCCCCACCCTGCCCCCTCGCGGCTGGCCCCCAACGAGCAGTACGTC.

The CDR3: CASSPLPRTGENYGYTF. The DNA for the CDR3 is TGTGCCAGCAGTCCCCTCCCCCGGACAGGGGAGAACTATGGCTACACCTTC. This chain joins TRBV28 and TRBJ1-2, with 9 nucleotides matching TRBD1. This CDR3 spans 17 amino acids. The germline CDR1 and CDR2 sequences are MDHEN and SYDVKM. V shed 5 bases and J 2 bases; nucleotides not matched to a gene: 12.

The gene calls are TRBV5-1 and TRBJ2-5; maybe TRBD1 (5 bases). Germline CDR1 reads SGHRS; CDR2 reads YFSETQ. The CDR3 is 14 amino acids. The germline V and J ends were trimmed by 0 bases and 5 bases, with 11 bases remaining between them. The CDR3 nucleotides are TGCGCCAGCAGCTTGGGGACACCTAGGGAGACCCAGTACTTC. Translating gives CASSLGTPRETQYF.

This rearrangement joins TRBV5-5 to TRBJ2-3, with TRBD2 matching 10 bases. The germline gives CDR1 SGHKS, CDR2 YYEKEE (reference sequence). The CDR3 is made up of 16 amino acids. The V segment lost 0 bases and the J segment 3 bases; nucleotides outside the gene matches: 4. The CDR3 nucleotides are TGTGCCAGCAGCTTGGCGACTAGCGGGTCTACAGATACGCAGTATTTT. Translating gives CASSLATSGSTDTQYF.

This chain joins TRBV10-3 and TRBJ1-6; perhaps TRBD1 as D (5 bases). The germline CDR1 and CDR2 sequences are ENHRY and SYGVKD. This CDR3 is built from 13 residues. With 7 bases removed from V and 5 bases from J, the gap between germline ends came to 9 bases. CDR3 amino acids: CAINDSDNSPLHF. CDR3 coding DNA: TGTGCCATCAATGACAGTGATAATTCACCCCTCCACTTT.

The gene calls are TRBV30 and TRBJ2-6, with 8 bases aligning to TRBD2. Germline values: CDR1 GTSNPN, CDR2 SVGIG (reference sequence). There are 17 residues in the CDR3. Trimming removed 5 bases from V and 0 bases from J; junction bases left unmatched: 9. This CDR3 is CAWGGTSSSSGANVLTF. CDR3 nucleotide sequence: TGTGCCTGGGGCGGGACTAGTTCGTCCTCTGGGGCCAACGTCCTGACTTTC.

The chain couples TRBV10-2 to TRBJ2-7; no clear D gene. Germline CDR1 reads WSHSY; CDR2 reads SAAADI. CDR3 size: 12 residues. The CDR3 here is CASSQSRYEQYV. CDR3 coding DNA: TGCGCCAGCAGTCAGTCTAGATACGAGCAGTACGTC.

The chain recombines TRBV6-5 with TRBJ2-7; a weak D match, TRBD1 (6 bases). This CDR3 spans 15 amino acids. The germline V gene encodes CDR1 MNHEY and CDR2 SVGAGI. Trimming removed 6 bases from V and 2 bases from J, with 17 bases in between. The CDR3 spells CASREGEGVTYEQYF. The CDR3 nucleotides read TGTGCCAGCAGAGAGGGAGAGGGGGTAACCTACGAGCAGTACTTC.

CDR3 region: CASRAGVATEAFF. CDR3 DNA sequence: TGTGCCAGCAGGGCCGGAGTGGCCACTGAAGCTTTCTTT. J is TRBJ1-1 and V is TRBV2; D is undetermined. Deletions cut 6 bases from V and 4 bases from J, with 12 bases between. The CDR3 contains 13 residues. Germline values: CDR1 SNHLY, CDR2 FYNNEI.

The rearrangement links TRBV11-2 to TRBJ2-2; D uncertain. V was shortened by 3 bases and J by 2 bases, with 10 bases between the two germline ends. The CDR3 runs 15 residues. CDR1 is SGHAT and CDR2 is FQNNGV in the germline V gene. Here the CDR3 reads CASSFQALNTGELFF. In DNA form, the CDR3 reads TGTGCCAGCAGCTTTCAGGCATTAAACACCGGGGAGCTGTTTTTT.

This sequence joins TRBV6-6 and TRBJ2-7, with 8 nucleotides matching TRBD1. This CDR3 region has 14 residues. In germline, CDR1 is MNHNY, CDR2 SVGAGI (reference sequence). J lost 2 bases, V lost 5 bases, and 5 bases had no gene match. The CDR3 nucleotides are TGTGCCAGCAGTAACGGACAGGGTCCCTACGAGCAGTACGTC. Translating it yields CASSNGQGPYEQYV.

This rearrangement joins TRBV9 to TRBJ1-2; D may be TRBD1 (6 bases). From germline, CDR1 is SGDLS and CDR2 YYNGEE. The V end lost 3 bases, the J end lost 4 bases, and 22 bases lay between the germline ends. The CDR3 is 17 amino acids. This CDR3 is CASSAADSTVSIYGYTF. In DNA, the CDR3 is TGTGCCAGCAGCGCCGCGGACAGTACCGTTTCCATCTATGGCTACACCTTC.

The V gene is TRBV5-1, the J gene TRBJ2-3; 10 bases are a match to TRBD2. Germline V gives CDR1 SGHRS, CDR2 YFSETQ. The J segment lost 1 base and the V segment lost 0 bases, leaving 5 bases of the junction unmatched. The CDR3 covers 17 residues. In DNA form, the CDR3 reads TGCGCCAGCAGCTTGGTGCGGCTAGCGGGAGGCACAGATACGCAGTATTTT. This encodes CASSLVRLAGGTDTQYF.

J is TRBJ2-2 and V is TRBV9; unclear D gene. The CDR3 runs 14 residues. V was pared by 3 bases and J by 6 bases, with 12 bases between. Germline lookup yields CDR1 SGDLS and CDR2 YYNGEE. This CDR3 is CASSAANRAGELFF. In nucleotides, the CDR3 is TGTGCCAGCAGCGCGGCCAACCGGGCCGGGGAGCTGTTTTTT.

This chain connects TRBV14 to TRBJ1-4; D is perhaps TRBD1 (5 bases). The CDR3 contains 15 residues. Germline CDR1 and CDR2: SGHDN and FVKESK. The ends were cut back, 2 bases at V and 5 bases at J, with 12 bases in the middle. For the CDR3, the DNA is TGTGCCAGCAGCCAAAGGGTGGCAGGGAATGAAAAACTGTTTTTT. Translating gives CASSQRVAGNEKLFF.

This chain uses TRBV30 with TRBJ1-1, with 8 positions matching TRBD1. CDR3 length equals 11 residues. Trimming took 7 bases from V and 3 from J; bases not matched to a gene: 1. From germline, CDR1 is GTSNPN and CDR2 SVGIG (reference sequence). The CDR3 DNA reads as TGTGCCTCGACAGGGGACACTGAAGCTTTCTTT. Its translation: CASTGDTEAFF.

The chain links TRBV3-1 (or the pseudogene TRBV3-2) to TRBJ2-3; TRBD2 matches 7 bases. Germline V gene lookup returns CDR1 LGHDT and CDR2 YNNKEL (reference sequence). V shed 4 bases, J shed 1 base, and the junction held 2 bases outside the gene matches. The CDR3 loop spans 14 amino acids. CDR3 residues: CASSLAGRTDTQYF. Written as DNA, the CDR3 is TGTGCCAGCAGCCTAGCGGGCCGCACAGATACGCAGTATTTT.

The V and J genes are TRBV6-5 and TRBJ1-2, with D possibly matching TRBD1 (5 bases). Looked up from germline, CDR1 is MNHEY and CDR2 is SVGAGI. V lost 7 bases and J lost 8, with 17 bases in between. The CDR3 covers 13 residues. In DNA form, the CDR3 reads TGTGCCAGCATTCGGTCCAGGGATTACGGCTACACCTTC. It translates to CASIRSRDYGYTF.

The rearrangement uses TRBV2 and TRBJ1-3; D remains ambiguous. The CDR3 sequence is 16 residues long. Trimming shortened V by 1 base and J by 4 bases, and 14 bases separated the two germline ends. CDR1 is SNHLY, CDR2 FYNNEI, per germline. CDR3 residues: CASSEEMARPGNTIYF. The CDR3 region has the DNA TGTGCCAGCAGTGAAGAAATGGCCAGGCCCGGAAACACCATATATTTT.

This chain uses TRBV5-1 with TRBJ1-1; TRBD1 agrees at 7 bases. The CDR3 has 13 amino acids. CDR1 is SGHRS and CDR2 is YFSETQ in the germline V gene. V shed 4 bases, J shed 11 bases, and the junction held 11 bases outside the gene matches. DNA of the CDR3: TGCGCCAGCAGCCTTGAAGGGGGCAGGAGGGCTTTCTTT. Its protein product is CASSLEGGRRAFF. Full variable domain (outside the CDR3, taken from reference TRBV5-1 and TRBJ1-1): KAGVTQTPRYLIKTRGQQVTLSCSPISGHRSVSWYQQTPGQGLQFLFEYFSETQRNKGNFPGRFSGRQFSNSRSEMNVSTLELGDSALYLCASSLEGGRRAFFGQGTRLTVV.

The V and J genes are TRBV5-4 and TRBJ2-1; TRBD2 matches at 8 bases. V lost 9 bases to trimming and J lost 4 bases; unmatched junction nucleotides: 9. This CDR3 has 14 residues. Germline CDR1 SGHNT, CDR2 YYREEE (reference sequence). The CDR3 protein is CATTGLAQYNEQFF. In DNA, the CDR3 is TGTGCCACCACTGGACTAGCACAATACAATGAGCAGTTCTTC. The full variable domain, rest sourced from reference TRBV5-4 and TRBJ2-1, is ETGVTQSPTHLIKTRGQQVTLRCSSQSGHNTVSWYQQALGQGPQFIFQYYREEENGRGNFPPRFSGLQFPNYSSELNVNALELDDSALYLCATTGLAQYNEQFFGPGTRLTVL.

The rearrangement joins TRBV29-1 to TRBJ2-1, with 11 bases that match TRBD1. This CDR3 is built from 14 residues. Germline V CDR1 and CDR2: SQVTM, ANQGSEA. The J segment lost 3 bases and the V segment lost 7 bases, leaving 5 bases of the junction unmatched. CDR3: CSASGTGGYNEQFF. As DNA, the CDR3 is TGCAGCGCCTCCGGGACAGGGGGCTACAATGAGCAGTTCTTC.

The rearrangement links TRBV19 to TRBJ2-5, with D possibly matching TRBD1 (6 bases). Trimming shortened V by 2 bases and J by 1 base, and 11 bases separated the two germline ends. The length of the CDR3 is 15 residues. Germline V lookup: CDR1 LNHDA, CDR2 SQIVND (reference sequence). The CDR3 bases are TGTGCCAGTAGTATATCAACAGGGCCCCAAGAGACCCAGTACTTC. Translation gives CASSISTGPQETQYF.

V gene TRBV4-1 combines with J gene TRBJ2-3; D perhaps matches TRBD2 (5 bases). Between the trimmed V and J ends, which lost 1 base and 4 bases, there was a span of 6 bases. The germline CDR1 and CDR2 sequences are MGHRA and YSYEKL. The CDR3 totals 13 residues. The CDR3 sequence: CASSQAGSDTQYF. The CDR3 DNA sequence: TGCGCCAGCAGCCAAGCGGGGTCAGATACGCAGTATTTT.

This chain joins TRBV11-3 and TRBJ1-1; D uncertain. CDR1 is SGHNT and CDR2 is YENEEA in the germline V gene. V lost 1 base, J lost 7 bases, and 10 bases lay in between. The CDR3 is made up of 13 amino acids. CDR3 sequence: CASSLGMVGEAFF. The CDR3 DNA is TGTGCCAGCAGCTTAGGTATGGTCGGTGAAGCTTTCTTT.